This T cell receptor beta chain derives from a study of cytotoxic CD8 clonotypes in ibrutinib-treated CLL. At the level of the study: Response samples followed a median 12 months of treatment, range 6 to 36.

The method was immunoSEQ multiplex PCR; TCRdb's version includes in-frame clones alone and lacks a portion of them. This sample has some 200,000 clones, with approximately 79% found just once. The CDR3 is made up of 10 amino acids. Germline CDR1 LNHDA, CDR2 SQIVND (reference sequence). Trimming stripped 9 bases from V and 8 bases from J, with 10 bases between. Sequencing was performed on PBMCs, taken after 12 months of ibrutinib treatment. This TCR derives from a human donor with chronic lymphocytic leukemia. The chain joins TRBV19 to TRBJ1-1; D is uncertain. CDR3 amino acids: CASRGSEAFF. The CDR3 DNA reads TGTGCCAGCCGGGGTTCGGAAGCTTTCTTT. The entire variable domain, with the rest obtained from reference TRBV19 and TRBJ1-1, is as follows: DGGITQSPKYLFRKEGQNVTLSCEQNLNHDAMYWYRQDPGQGLRLIYYSQIVNDFQKGDIAEGYSVSREKKESFPLTVTSAQKNPTAFYLCASRGSEAFFGQGTRLTVV.